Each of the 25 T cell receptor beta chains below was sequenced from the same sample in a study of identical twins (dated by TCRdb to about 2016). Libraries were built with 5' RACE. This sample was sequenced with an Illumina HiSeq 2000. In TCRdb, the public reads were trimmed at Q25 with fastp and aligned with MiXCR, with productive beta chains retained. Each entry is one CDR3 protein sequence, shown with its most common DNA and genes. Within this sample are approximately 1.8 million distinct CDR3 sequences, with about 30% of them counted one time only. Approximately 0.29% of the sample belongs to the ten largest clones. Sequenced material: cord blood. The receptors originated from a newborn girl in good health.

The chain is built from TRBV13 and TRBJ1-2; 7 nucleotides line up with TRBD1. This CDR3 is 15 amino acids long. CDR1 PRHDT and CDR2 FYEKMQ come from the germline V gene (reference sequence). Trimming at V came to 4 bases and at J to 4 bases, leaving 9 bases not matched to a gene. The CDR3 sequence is CASSSAQGFSYGYTF. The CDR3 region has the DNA TGTGCCAGCAGCTCGGCACAGGGGTTTAGCTATGGCTACACCTTC.

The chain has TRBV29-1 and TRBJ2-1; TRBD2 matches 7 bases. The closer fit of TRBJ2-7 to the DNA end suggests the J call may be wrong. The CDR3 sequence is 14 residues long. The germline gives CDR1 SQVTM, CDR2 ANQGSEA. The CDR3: CSVGREFGYNEQYF. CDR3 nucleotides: TGCAGCGTTGGGCGGGAGTTCGGCTACAATGAGCAGTACTTC.

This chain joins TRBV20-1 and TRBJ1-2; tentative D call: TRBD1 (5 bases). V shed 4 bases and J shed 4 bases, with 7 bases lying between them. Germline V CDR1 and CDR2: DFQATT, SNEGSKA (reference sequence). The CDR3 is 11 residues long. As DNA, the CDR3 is TGCAGTGCTAACAGGTTCTATGGCTACACCTTC. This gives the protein CSANRFYGYTF.

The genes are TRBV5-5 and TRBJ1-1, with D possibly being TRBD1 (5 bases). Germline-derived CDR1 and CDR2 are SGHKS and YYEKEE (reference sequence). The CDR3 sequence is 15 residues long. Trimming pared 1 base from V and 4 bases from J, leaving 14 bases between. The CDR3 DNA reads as TGTGCCAGCAGCTTGAACGGGGCCGCGCCCACTGAAGCTTTCTTT. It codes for CASSLNGAAPTEAFF.

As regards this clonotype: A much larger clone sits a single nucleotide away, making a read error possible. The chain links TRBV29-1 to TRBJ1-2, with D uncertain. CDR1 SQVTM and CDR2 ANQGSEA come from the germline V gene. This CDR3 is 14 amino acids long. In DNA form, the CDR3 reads TGCAGCGTTGAGAAGTGGGCGTCGAACTATAGCTACACCTTC. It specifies CSVEKWASNYSYTF.

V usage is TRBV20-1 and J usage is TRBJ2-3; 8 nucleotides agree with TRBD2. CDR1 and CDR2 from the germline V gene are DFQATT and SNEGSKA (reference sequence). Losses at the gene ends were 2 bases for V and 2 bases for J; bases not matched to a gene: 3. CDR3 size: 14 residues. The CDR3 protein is CSARKRGPTDTQYF. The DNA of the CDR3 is TGCAGTGCTAGAAAGCGGGGGCCCACAGATACGCAGTATTTT.

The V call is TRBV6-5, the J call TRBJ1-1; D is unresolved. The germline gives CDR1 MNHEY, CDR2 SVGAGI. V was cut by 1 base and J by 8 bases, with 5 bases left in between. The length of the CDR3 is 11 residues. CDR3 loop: CASSYLREAFF. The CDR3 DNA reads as TGTGCCAGCAGTTACTTGCGGGAAGCTTTCTTT.

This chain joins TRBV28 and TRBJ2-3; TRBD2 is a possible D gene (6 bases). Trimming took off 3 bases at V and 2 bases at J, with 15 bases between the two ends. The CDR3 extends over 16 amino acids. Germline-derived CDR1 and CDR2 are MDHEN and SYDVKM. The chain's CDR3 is CASSFPGGGFTDTQYF. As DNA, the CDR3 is TGTGCCAGCAGTTTTCCTGGGGGAGGATTCACAGATACGCAGTATTTT. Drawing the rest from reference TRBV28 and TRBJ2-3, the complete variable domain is DVKVTQSSRYLVKRTGEKVFLECVQDMDHENMFWYRQDPGLGLRLIYFSYDVKMKEKGDIPEGYSVSREKKERFSLILESASTNQTSMYLCASSFPGGGFTDTQYFGPGTRLTVL.

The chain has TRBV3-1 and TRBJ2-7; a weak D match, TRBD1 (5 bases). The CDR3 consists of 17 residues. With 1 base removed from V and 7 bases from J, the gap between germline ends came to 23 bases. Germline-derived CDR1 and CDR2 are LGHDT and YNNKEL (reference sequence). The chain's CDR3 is CASSQGARARTYNEQYF. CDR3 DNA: TGTGCCAGCAGCCAAGGGGCCAGGGCGCGAACCTACAATGAGCAGTACTTC.

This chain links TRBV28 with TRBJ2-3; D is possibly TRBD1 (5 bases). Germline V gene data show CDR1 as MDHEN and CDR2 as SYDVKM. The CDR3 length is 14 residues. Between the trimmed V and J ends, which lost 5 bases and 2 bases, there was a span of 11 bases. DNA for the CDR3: TGTGCCAGCAGTGTACCAGGGAACACAGATACGCAGTATTTT. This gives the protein CASSVPGNTDTQYF. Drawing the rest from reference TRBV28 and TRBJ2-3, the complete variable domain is DVKVTQSSRYLVKRTGEKVFLECVQDMDHENMFWYRQDPGLGLRLIYFSYDVKMKEKGDIPEGYSVSREKKERFSLILESASTNQTSMYLCASSVPGNTDTQYFGPGTRLTVL.

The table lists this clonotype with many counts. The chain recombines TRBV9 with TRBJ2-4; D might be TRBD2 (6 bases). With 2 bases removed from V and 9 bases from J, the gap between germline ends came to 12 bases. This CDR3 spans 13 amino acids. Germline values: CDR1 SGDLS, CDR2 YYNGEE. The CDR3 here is CASSVGGASIQYF. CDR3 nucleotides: TGTGCCAGCAGCGTCGGAGGGGCTAGCATTCAGTACTTC.

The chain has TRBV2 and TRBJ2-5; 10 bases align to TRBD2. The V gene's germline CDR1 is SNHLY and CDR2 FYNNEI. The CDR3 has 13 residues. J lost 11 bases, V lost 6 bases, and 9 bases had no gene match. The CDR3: CASRTSGYNEQYF. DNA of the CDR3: TGTGCCAGCAGGACTAGCGGGTACAATGAGCAGTACTTC.

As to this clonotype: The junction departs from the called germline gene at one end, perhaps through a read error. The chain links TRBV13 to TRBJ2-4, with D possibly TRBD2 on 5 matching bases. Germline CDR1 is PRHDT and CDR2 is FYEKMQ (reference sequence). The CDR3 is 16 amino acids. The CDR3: CASNLAGGLAKNIQYF. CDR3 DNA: TGTGCCAGCAACTTAGCAGGAGGTCTAGCCAAAAACATTCAGTACTTC.

The chain's CDR3 is CASSQVSGRREKLFF. DNA for the CDR3: TGTGCCAGCAGCCAAGTGTCTGGGAGGCGTGAAAAACTGTTTTTT. J is TRBJ1-4 and V is TRBV3-1; D is unresolved. Germline V CDR1 and CDR2: LGHDT, YNNKEL (reference sequence). The CDR3 sequence is 15 residues long. V lost 1 base to trimming and J lost 7 bases, with 13 bases between them. Using reference TRBV3-1 and TRBJ1-4 for the parts outside the CDR3, the full variable domain is DTAVSQTPKYLVTQMGNDKSIKCEQNLGHDTMYWYKQDSKKFLKIMFSYNNKELIINETVPNRFSPKSPDKAHLNLHINSLELGDSAVYFCASSQVSGRREKLFFGSGTQLSVL.

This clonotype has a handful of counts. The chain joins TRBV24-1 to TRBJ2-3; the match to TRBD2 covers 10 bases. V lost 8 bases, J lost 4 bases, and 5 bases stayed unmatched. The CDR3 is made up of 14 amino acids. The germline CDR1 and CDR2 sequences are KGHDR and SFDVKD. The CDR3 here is CATNSGRWADTQYF. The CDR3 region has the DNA TGTGCCACCAATAGCGGGAGGTGGGCAGATACGCAGTATTTT.

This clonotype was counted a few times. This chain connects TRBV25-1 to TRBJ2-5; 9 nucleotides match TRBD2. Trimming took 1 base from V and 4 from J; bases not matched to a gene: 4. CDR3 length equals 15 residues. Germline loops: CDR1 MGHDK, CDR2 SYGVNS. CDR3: CASSEWPAGGETQYF. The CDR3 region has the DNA TGTGCCAGCAGTGAATGGCCAGCGGGAGGAGAGACCCAGTACTTC.

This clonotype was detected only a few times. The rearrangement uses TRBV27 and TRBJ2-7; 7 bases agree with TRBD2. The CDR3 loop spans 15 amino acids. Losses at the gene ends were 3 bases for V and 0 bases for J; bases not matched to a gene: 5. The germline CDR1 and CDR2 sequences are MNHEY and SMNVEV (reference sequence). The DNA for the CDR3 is TGTGCCAGCAGTTTTGGTGGGAGGGCCTCCTACGAGCAGTACTTC. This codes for CASSFGGRASYEQYF.

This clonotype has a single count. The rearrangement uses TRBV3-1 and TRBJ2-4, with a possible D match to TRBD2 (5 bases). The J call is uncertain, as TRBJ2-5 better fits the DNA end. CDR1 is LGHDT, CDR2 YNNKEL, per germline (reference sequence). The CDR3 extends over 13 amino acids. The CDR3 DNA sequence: TGTGCCAGCATGGATCCGGGGATGGAGACCCAGTACTTC. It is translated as CASMDPGMETQYF.

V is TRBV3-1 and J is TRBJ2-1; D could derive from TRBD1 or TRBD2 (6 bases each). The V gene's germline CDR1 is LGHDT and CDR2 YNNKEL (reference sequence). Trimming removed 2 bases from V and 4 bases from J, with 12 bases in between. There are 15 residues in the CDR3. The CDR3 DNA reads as TGTGCCAGCAGCCAACAGCCGGGGGCTTACAATGAGCAGTTCTTC. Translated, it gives CASSQQPGAYNEQFF.

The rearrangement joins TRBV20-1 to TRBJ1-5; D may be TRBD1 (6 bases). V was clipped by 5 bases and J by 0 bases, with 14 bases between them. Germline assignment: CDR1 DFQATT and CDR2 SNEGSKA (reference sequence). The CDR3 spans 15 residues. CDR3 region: CSALAGVYSNQPQHF. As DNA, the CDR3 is TGCAGTGCTTTGGCAGGGGTCTATAGCAATCAGCCCCAGCATTTT.

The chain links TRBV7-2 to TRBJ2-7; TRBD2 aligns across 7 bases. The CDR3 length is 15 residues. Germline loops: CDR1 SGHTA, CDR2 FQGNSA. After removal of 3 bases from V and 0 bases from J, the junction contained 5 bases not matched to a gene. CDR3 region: CASSFQAGISYEQYF. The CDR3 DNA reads TGTGCCAGCAGCTTTCAAGCGGGGATCTCCTACGAGCAGTACTTC.

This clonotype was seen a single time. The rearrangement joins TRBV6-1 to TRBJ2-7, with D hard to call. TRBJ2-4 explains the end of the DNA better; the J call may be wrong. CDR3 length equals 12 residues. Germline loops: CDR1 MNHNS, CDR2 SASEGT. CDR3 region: CASSGAWSIQYF. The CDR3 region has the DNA TGTGCCAGCAGCGGAGCTTGGAGCATTCAGTACTTC.

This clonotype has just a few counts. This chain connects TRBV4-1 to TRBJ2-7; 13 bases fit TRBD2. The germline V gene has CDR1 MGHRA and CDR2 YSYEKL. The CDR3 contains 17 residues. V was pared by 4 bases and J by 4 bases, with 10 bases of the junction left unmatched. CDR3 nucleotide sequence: TGCGCCAGCAGCCGCAAGTTTACTAGCGGGGGGGCGTACGAGCAGTACTTC. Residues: CASSRKFTSGGAYEQYF.

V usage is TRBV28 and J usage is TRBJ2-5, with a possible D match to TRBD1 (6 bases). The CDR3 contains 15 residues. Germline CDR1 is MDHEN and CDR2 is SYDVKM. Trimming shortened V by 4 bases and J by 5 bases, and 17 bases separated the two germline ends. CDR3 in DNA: TGTGCCAGCAGTTCTCAGGGGAGCTTGGAGGAGACCCAGTACTTC. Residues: CASSSQGSLEETQYF.

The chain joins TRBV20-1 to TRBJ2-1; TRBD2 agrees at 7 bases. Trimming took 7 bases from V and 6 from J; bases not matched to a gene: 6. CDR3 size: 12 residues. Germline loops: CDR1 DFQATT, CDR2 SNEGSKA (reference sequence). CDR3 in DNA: TGCAGTGTGGGGACTACTCTCAATGAGCAGTTCTTC. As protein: CSVGTTLNEQFF.